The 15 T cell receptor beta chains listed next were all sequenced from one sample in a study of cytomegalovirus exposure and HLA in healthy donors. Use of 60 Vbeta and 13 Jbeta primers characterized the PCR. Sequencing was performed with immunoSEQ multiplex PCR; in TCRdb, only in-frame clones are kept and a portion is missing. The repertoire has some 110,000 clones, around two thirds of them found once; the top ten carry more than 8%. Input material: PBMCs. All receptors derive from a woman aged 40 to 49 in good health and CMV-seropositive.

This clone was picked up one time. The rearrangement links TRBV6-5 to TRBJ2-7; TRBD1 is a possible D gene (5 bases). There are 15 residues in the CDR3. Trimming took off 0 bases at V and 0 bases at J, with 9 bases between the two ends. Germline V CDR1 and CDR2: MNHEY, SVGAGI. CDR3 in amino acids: CASSYSRTYSYEQYF. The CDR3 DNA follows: TGTGCCAGCAGTTACTCGAGGACATACTCCTACGAGCAGTACTTC.

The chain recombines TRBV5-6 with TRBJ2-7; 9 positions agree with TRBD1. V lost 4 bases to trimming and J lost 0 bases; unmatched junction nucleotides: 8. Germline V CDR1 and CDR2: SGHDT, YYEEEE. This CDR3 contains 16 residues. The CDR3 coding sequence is TGTGCCAGCAGCCTCTGGACAGGGGTAAGCTCCTACGAGCAGTACTTC. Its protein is CASSLWTGVSSYEQYF.

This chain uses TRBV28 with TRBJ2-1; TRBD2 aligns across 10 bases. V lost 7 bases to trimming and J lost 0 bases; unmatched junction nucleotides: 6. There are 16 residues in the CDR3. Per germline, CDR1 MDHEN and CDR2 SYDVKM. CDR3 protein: CASIPLAGGSYNEQFF. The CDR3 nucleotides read TGTGCCAGCATACCTTTAGCGGGGGGCTCCTACAATGAGCAGTTCTTC.

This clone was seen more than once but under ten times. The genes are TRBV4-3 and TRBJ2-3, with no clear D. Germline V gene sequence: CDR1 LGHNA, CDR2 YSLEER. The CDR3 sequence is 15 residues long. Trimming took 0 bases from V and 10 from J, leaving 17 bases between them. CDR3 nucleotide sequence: TGCGCCAGCAGCCAAGAGAAAGAGCCTATATACGCGCAGTATTTT. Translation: CASSQEKEPIYAQYF.

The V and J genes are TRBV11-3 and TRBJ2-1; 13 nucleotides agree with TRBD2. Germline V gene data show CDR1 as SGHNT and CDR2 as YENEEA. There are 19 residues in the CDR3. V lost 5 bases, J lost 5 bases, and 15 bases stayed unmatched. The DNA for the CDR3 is TGTGCCAGCAGCAGCCATGGGACTAGCGGGATAAGGGGGAACAATGAGCAGTTCTTC. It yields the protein CASSSHGTSGIRGNNEQFF.

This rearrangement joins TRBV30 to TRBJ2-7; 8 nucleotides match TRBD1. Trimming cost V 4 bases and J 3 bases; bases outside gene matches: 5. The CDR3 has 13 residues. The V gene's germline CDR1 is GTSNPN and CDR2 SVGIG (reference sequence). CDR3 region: CAWTRGRIYEQYF. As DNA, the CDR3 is TGTGCCTGGACCAGGGGGCGTATCTACGAGCAGTACTTC.

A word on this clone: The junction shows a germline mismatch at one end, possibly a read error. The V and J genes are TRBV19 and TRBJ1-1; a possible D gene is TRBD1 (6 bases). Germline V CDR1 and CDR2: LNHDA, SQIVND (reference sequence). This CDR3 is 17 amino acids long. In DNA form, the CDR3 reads TGTGCCAGTAGGGAAACAGGGTTTGGAACCTTGAACACTGAAGATTTCTTT. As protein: CASRETGFGTLNTEDFF.

The DNA for the CDR3 is TGTGCTAGTGAAGACAGGGGCTCTGGAAACACCATATATTTT. Translated, it gives CASEDRGSGNTIYF. The chain has TRBV12-5 and TRBJ1-3; 8 nucleotides line up with TRBD1. V was pared by 7 bases and J by 0 bases, with 2 bases of the junction left unmatched. Germline CDR1 is LGHNT and CDR2 is FRNRAP. The CDR3 contains 14 residues.

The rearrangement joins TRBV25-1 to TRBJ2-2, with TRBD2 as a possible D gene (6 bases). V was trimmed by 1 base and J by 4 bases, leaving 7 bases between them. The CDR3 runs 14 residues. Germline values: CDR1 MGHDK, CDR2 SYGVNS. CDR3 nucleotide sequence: TGTGCCAGCAGTGAATTCGGGAGCACCGGGGAGCTGTTTTTT. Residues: CASSEFGSTGELFF.

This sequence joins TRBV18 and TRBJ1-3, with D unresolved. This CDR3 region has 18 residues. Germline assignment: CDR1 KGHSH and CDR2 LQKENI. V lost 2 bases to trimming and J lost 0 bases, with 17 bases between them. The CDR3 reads CASSPLGFRESSGNTIYF. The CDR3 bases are TGTGCCAGCTCACCATTAGGTTTCCGGGAGTCCTCTGGAAACACCATATATTTT.

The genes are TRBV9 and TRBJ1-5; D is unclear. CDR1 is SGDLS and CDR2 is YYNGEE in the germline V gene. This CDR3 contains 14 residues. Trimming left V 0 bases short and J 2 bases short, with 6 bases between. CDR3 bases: TGTGCCAGCAGCGTAGACTCGGGCAATCAGCCCCAGCATTTT. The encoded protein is CASSVDSGNQPQHF.

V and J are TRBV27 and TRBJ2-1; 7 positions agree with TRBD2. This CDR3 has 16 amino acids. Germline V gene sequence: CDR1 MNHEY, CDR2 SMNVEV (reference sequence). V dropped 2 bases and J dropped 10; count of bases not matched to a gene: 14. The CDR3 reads CASSLQSAGAAFEQFF. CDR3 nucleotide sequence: TGTGCCAGCAGTTTACAATCCGCGGGAGCCGCCTTCGAGCAGTTCTTC.

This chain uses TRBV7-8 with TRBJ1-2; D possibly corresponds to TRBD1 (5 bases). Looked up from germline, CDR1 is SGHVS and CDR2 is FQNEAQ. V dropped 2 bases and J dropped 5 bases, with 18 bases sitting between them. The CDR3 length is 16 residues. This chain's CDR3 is CASSLSAPTDVYGYTF. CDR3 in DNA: TGTGCCAGCAGCTTATCCGCCCCGACAGACGTATATGGCTACACCTTC.

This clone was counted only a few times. This chain's CDR3 is CASSLLKLGMNTEAFF. The CDR3 DNA follows: TGTGCCAGCAGCCTACTTAAATTGGGCATGAACACTGAAGCTTTCTTT. This chain connects TRBV11-1 to TRBJ1-1; D is ambiguous. The germline V gene encodes CDR1 SGHAT and CDR2 FQDESV (reference sequence). CDR3 length equals 16 residues. The V end lost 5 bases, the J end lost 0 bases, and 16 bases lay between the germline ends.

The CDR3 nucleotides read TGTGCCAGCAGCGCAGCCCCGAGGGGGGGGCGCTCCTATGGCTACACCTTC. As protein: CASSAAPRGGRSYGYTF. The genes are TRBV9 and TRBJ1-2, with a weak D call TRBD1 (6 bases). The CDR3 is made up of 17 amino acids. V dropped 3 bases and J dropped 4 bases, with 22 bases sitting between them. Germline-derived CDR1 and CDR2 are SGDLS and YYNGEE.